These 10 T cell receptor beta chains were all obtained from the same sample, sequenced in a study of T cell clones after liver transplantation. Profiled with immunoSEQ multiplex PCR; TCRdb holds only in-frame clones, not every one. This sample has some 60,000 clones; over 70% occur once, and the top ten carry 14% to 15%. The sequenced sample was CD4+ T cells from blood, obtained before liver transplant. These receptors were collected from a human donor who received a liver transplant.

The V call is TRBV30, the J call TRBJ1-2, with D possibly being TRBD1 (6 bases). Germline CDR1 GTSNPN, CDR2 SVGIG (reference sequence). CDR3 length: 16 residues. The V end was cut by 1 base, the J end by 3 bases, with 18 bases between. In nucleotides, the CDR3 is TGTGCCTGGAGTGGGACAGCTCTCCTTCCTTACTATGGCTACACCTTC. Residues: CAWSGTALLPYYGYTF. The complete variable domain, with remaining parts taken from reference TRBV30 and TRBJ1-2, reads SQTIHQWPATLVQPVGSPLSLECTVEGTSNPNLYWYRQAAGRGLQLLFYSVGIGQISSEVPQNLSASRPQDRQFILSSKKLLLSDSGFYLCAWSGTALLPYYGYTFGSGTRLTVV.

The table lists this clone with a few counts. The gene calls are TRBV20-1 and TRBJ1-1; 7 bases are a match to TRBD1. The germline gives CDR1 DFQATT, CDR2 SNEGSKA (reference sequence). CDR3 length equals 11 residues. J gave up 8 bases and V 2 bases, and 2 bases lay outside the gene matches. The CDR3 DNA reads TGCAGTGCTAGACAGGACAGGGAAGCTTTCTTT. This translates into CSARQDREAFF.

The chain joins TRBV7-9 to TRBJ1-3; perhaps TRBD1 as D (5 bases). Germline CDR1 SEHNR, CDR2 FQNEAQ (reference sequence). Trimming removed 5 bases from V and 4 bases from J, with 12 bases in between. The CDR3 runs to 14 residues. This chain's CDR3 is CASSQRGYGNTIYF. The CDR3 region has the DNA TGTGCCAGCAGCCAAAGGGGTTACGGAAACACCATATATTTT.

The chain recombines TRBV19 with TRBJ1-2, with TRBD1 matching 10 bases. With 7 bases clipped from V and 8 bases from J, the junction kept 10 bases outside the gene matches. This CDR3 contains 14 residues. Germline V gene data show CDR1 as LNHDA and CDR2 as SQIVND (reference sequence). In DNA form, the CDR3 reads TGTGCCAGTACTGGACAGGGGGAAAGTAAGGGCTACACCTTC. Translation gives CASTGQGESKGYTF.

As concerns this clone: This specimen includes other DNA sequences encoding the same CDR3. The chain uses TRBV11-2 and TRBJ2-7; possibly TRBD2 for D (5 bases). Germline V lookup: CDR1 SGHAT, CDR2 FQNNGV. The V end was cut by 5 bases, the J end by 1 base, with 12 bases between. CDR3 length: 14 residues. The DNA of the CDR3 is TGTGCCAGCAGCCCACGGACTGGTTCCTACGAGCAGTACTTC. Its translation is CASSPRTGSYEQYF.

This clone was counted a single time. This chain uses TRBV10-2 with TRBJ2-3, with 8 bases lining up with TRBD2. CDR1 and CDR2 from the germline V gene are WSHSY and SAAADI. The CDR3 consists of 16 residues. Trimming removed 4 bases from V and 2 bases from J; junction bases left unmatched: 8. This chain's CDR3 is CASSVRAGAVTDTQYF. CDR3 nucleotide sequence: TGCGCCAGCAGTGTCCGAGCGGGGGCCGTCACAGATACGCAGTATTTT.

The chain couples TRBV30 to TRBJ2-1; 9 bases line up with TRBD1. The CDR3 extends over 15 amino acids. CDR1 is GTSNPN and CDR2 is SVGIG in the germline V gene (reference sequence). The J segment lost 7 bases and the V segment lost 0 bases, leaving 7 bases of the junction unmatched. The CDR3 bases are TGTGCCTGGAGTGTAGGACGGACAGGGGCGAATGAGCAGTTCTTC. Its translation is CAWSVGRTGANEQFF.

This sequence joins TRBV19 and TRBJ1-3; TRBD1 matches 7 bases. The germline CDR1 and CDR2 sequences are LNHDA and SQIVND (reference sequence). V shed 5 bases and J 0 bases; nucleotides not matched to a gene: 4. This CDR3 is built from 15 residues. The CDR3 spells CASSPGTDSGNTIYF. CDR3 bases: TGTGCCAGTAGTCCGGGGACAGACTCTGGAAACACCATATATTTT.

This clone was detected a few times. CDR3 protein: CASRHPGLSGGTYEQYF. The CDR3 coding sequence is TGCGCCAGCAGACACCCAGGTCTGTCTGGGGGGACCTACGAGCAGTACTTC. The chain couples TRBV4-1 to TRBJ2-7, with a weak D call TRBD2 (6 bases). V lost 6 bases and J lost 2, with 23 bases in between. Germline CDR1 is MGHRA and CDR2 is YSYEKL. This CDR3 contains 17 residues.

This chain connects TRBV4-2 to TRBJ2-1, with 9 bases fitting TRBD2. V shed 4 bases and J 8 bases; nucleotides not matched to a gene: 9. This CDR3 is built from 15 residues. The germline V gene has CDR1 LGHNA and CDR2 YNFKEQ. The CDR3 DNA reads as TGTGCCAGCAGCCGCGGCGGGGGGGCTAGTTATGAGCAGTTCTTC. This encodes CASSRGGGASYEQFF.